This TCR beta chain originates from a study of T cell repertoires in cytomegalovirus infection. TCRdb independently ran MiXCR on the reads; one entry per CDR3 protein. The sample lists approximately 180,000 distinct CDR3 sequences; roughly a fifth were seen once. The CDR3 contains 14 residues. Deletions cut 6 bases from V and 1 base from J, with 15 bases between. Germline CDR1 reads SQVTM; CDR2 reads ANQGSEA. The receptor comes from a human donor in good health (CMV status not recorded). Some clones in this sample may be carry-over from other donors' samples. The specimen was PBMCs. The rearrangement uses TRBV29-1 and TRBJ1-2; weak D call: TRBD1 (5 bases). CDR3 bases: TGCAGCGTGGTGGGACGGGGCCATAACTATGGCTACACCTTC. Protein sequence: CSVVGRGHNYGYTF.